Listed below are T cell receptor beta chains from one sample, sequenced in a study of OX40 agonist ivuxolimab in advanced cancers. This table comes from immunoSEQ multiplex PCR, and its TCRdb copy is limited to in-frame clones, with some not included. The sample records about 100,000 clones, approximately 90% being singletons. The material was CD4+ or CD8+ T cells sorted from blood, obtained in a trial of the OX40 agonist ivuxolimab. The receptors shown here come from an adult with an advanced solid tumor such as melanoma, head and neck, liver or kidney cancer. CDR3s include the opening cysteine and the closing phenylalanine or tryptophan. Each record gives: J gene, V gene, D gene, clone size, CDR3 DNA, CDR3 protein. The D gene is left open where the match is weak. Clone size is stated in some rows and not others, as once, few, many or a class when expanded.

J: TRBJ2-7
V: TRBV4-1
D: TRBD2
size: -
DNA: TGCGCCAGCAGCCAAGGTAGGACTGTGGGACTAGCGGGAGGCTCGAGCTCCTACGAGCAGTACTTC
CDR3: CASSQGRTVGLAGGSSSYEQYF

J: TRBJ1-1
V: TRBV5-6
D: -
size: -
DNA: TGTGCCAGCAGCTTATACAGGAGTGAAGCTTTCTTT
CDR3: CASSLYRSEAFF

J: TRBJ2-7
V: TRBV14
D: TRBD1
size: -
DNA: TGTGCCAGCAGCCGTGGACAGGGTGCCTACGAGCAGTACTTC
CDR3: CASSRGQGAYEQYF

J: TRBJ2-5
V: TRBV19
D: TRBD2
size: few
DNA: TGTGCCAGTAGCCCTCAACGGACTAGTTCGGAGACCCAGTACTTC
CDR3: CASSPQRTSSETQYF

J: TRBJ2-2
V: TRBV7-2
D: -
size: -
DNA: TGTGCCAGCAGCACAGAGAACACCGGGGAGCTGTTTTTT
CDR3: CASSTENTGELFF

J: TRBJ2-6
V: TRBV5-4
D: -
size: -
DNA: TGTGCCAGCAGCTTGTCCTTGTCTGGGGCCAACGTCCTGACTTTC
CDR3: CASSLSLSGANVLTF

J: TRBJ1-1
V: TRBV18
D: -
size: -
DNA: TGTGCCAGCTCATCCCGGAGGGCCACGGAAGGAGCTTTCTTT
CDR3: CASSSRRATEGAFF

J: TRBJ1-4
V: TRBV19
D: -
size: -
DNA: TGTGCCAGTTCGCGTCGGCGGGCCGCTAATGAAAAACTGTTTTTT
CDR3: CASSRRRAANEKLFF

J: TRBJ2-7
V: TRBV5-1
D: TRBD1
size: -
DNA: TGCGCCAGCAGCTTCCAGGGGGACCCCTACGAGCAGTACTTC
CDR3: CASSFQGDPYEQYF

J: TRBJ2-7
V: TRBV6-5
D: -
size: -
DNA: TGTGCCAGCAGCAGCCATCGACTACCACCCTACGAGCAGTACTTC
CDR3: CASSSHRLPPYEQYF

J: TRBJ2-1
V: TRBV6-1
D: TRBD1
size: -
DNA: TGTGCCAGCAGGCCTGGGACAGGCGGAAACAATGAGCAGTTCTTC
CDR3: CASRPGTGGNNEQFF

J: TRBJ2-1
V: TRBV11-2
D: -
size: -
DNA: TGTGCCAGCAGCGACTGGGACCCGGCCCAGAATGAGCAGTTCTTC
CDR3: CASSDWDPAQNEQFF

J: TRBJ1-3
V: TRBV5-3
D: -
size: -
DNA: TGTGCCAGAAGCTTGAGTACAGCTTTCGGCGGTGGTGGAAACACCATATATTTT
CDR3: CARSLSTAFGGGGNTIYF

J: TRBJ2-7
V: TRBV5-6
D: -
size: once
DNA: TGTGCCAGCAGCTTGGCGGCCAGCTCAGCGGCCTCTGTTTACGAGCAGTACTTC
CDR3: CASSLAASSAASVYEQYF

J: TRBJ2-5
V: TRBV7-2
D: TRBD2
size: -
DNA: TGTGCCAGCAGCCCAGGGCTAGCGGGAGCTCGAGAGACCCAGTACTTC
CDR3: CASSPGLAGARETQYF

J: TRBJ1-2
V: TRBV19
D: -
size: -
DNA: TGTGCCAGTAGGGCCGATGGCTACACCTTC
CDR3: CASRADGYTF